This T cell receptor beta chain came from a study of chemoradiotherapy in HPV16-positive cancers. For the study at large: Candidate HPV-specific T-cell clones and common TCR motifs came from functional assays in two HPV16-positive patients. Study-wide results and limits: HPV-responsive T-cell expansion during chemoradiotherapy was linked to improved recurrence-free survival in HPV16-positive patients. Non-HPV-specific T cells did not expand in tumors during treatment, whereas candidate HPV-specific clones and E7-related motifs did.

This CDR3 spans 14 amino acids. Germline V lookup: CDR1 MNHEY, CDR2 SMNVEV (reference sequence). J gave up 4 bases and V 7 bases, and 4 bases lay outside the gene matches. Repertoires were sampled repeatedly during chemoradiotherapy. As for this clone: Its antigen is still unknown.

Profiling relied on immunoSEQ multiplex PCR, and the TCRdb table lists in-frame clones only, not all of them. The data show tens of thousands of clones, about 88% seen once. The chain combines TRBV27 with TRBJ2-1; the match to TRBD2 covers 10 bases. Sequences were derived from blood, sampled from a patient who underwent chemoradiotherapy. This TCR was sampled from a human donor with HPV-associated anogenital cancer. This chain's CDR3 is CASTASGSYNEQFF. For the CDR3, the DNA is TGTGCCAGCACTGCTAGCGGGAGTTACAATGAGCAGTTCTTC.